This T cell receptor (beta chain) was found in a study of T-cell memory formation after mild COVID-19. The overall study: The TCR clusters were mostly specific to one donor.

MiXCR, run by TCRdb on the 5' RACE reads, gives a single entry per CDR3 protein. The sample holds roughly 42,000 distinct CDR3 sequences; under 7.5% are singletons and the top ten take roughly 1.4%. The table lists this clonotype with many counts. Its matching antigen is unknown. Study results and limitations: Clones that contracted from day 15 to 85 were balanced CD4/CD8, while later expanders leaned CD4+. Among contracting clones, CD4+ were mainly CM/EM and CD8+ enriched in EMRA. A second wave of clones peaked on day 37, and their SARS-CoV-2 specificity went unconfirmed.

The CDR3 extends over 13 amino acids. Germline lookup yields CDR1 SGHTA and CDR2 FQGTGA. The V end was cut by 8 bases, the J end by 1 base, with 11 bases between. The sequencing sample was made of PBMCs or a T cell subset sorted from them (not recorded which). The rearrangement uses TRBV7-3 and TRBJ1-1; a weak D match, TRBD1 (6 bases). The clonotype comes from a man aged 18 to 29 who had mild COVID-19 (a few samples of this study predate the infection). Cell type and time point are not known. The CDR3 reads CASGDTANTEAFF. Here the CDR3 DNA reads TGTGCCAGCGGGGACACAGCGAACACTGAAGCTTTCTTT. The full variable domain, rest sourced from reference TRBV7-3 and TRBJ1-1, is GAGVSQTPSNKVTEKGKYVELRCDPISGHTALYWYRQSLGQGPEFLIYFQGTGAADDSGLPNDRFFAVRPEGSVSTLKIQRTERGDSAVYLCASGDTANTEAFFGQGTRLTVV.